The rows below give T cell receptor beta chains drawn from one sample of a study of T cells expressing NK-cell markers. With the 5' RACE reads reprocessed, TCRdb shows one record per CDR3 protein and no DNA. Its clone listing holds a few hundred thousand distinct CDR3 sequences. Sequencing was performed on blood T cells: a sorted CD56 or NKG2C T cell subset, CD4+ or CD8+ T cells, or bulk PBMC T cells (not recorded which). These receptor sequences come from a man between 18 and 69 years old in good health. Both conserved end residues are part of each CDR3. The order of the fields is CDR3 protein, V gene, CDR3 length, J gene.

CSARGNQGDTEAFF | TRBV20-1 | 14 | TRBJ1-1
CASSLGTLARGEQYF | TRBV28 | 15 | TRBJ2-7
CASSPRGLWVYGYTF | TRBV18 | 15 | TRBJ1-2
CASSLEDRVTYEQYF | TRBV11-2 | 15 | TRBJ2-7
CASSPYGVWTEAFF | TRBV18 | 14 | TRBJ1-1
CASSQEMEGGWHEQYF | TRBV3-1 | 16 | TRBJ2-7
CSARDKEAGAKQFF | TRBV20-1 | 14 | TRBJ2-1
CASSRLAGAIYEQYF | TRBV12-3/TRBV12-4 | 15 | TRBJ2-7
CASSSNFGTPRNEQFF | TRBV6-4 | 16 | TRBJ2-1
CASSPLANSYEQYF | TRBV28 | 14 | TRBJ2-7
CSAEERQGVGNEQFF | TRBV29-1 | 15 | TRBJ2-1
CASSMDRSKQYF | TRBV19 | 12 | TRBJ2-7
CASSLARGGSYNEQFF | TRBV7-8 | 16 | TRBJ2-1
CSGYRGYGYTF | TRBV20-1 | 11 | TRBJ1-2
CSARGGGLNEQFF | TRBV20-1 | 13 | TRBJ2-1
CASKGAGVGTDTQYF | TRBV27 | 15 | TRBJ2-3
CSPRPGMVTEAFF | TRBV20-1 | 13 | TRBJ1-1
CASSPRTLGHTDTQYF | TRBV18 | 16 | TRBJ2-3
CASSVDRALSF | TRBV2 | 11 | TRBJ2-4
CSARWTSGGTQYF | TRBV20-1 | 13 | TRBJ2-3
CASSLLGATEAFF | TRBV7-2 | 13 | TRBJ1-1
CSARGTGQTNTEAFF | TRBV20-1 | 15 | TRBJ1-1
CASSLDWTGPGGEAFF | TRBV5-1 | 16 | TRBJ1-1
CASSEDTRSTDTQYF | TRBV5-1 | 15 | TRBJ2-3
CASSFSGDASEQYF | TRBV3-1 | 14 | TRBJ2-7
CASSEGGGENEKLFF | TRBV21-1 | 15 | TRBJ1-4
CSAPEAGNTIYF | TRBV20-1 | 12 | TRBJ1-3
CASSPFRASGRETQYF | TRBV2 | 16 | TRBJ2-5
CASSQFLVQETQYF | TRBV7-2 | 14 | TRBJ2-5
CASSQVGQGADTIYF | TRBV4-1 | 15 | TRBJ1-3
CAWSVQGLVTDTQYF | TRBV30 | 15 | TRBJ2-3
CASSLAGGPGLETQYF | TRBV7-6 | 16 | TRBJ2-5
CASSPRRNTDTQYF | TRBV14 | 14 | TRBJ2-3
CASGLVLGRGSSYNEQFF | TRBV12-5 | 18 | TRBJ2-1
CASRVQGHPSYEQYF | TRBV10-2 | 15 | TRBJ2-7
CASRGAGGTGELFF | TRBV11-3 | 14 | TRBJ2-2
CATRGPGQETQYF | TRBV7-9 | 13 | TRBJ2-5
CASSLAGGLRSYNEQFF | TRBV11-1 | 17 | TRBJ2-1
CASTTWSGNTIYF | TRBV5-5 | 13 | TRBJ1-3